This entry describes one T cell receptor beta chain. No cognate antigen has been identified for it. It has no much larger one-base neighbor in the sample; base qualities were not kept. These data originate in a study of PD-1 blockade in classical Hodgkin lymphoma (TCRdb year 2020). Turning to the overall study: Nivolumab dosing was 3 mg/kg intravenously every 2 weeks, continuing until either disease progression or unacceptable toxicity. A peripheral blood immune signature of response to PD-1 blockade in classical Hodgkin lymphoma was defined using TCR beta sequencing and CyTOF. General conclusions and limits of the study: Only a single clinical trial cohort was studied, and what caused the repertoire differences, possibly disease activity or prior therapy, remained undefined. Baseline diversity similar to that of newly diagnosed patients was observed in trial patients achieving complete response, whereas significantly lower diversity was observed in partial responders and progressors. Newly diagnosed patients were reported to have lower baseline TCR diversity than healthy donors, and relapsed/refractory patients were reported to have lower baseline TCR diversity still. Diversity was lower in patients who began nivolumab less than 1 year after ASCT, so these patients were left out of later analyses to avoid confounding by immune reconstitution. CD4+ but not CD8+ TCR diversity rose significantly by C4D1 (p=0.0027 vs p=0.16), most apparent in complete responders (p=0.02).

Including cysteine and phenylalanine, the CDR3 has 16 amino acids. Here the CDR3 DNA is all that survives: 48 bases in frame from base 1. V was cut back by 5 bases and J by 2 bases, leaving a gap of 16 bases between them. The germline V gene (reference sequence) provides CDR1 MNHNY and CDR2 SVGAGI. Genomic DNA was extracted with the Qiagen DNeasy kit from unsorted PBMCs and from negatively selected CD4+ and CD8+ fractions. TCR beta CDR3 regions were amplified by immunoSEQ multiplex PCR using primers annealing to V and J segments. Amplification bias was minimized using a synthetic immune receptor repertoire, and residual bias was removed computationally after sequencing. Turning to the authors' computational methods: Custom Python scripts were used to quantify repertoire diversity as the Shannon entropy index. Unsorted, CD4+ and CD8+ repertoires were analyzed separately, except in combined analyses where CD4+ and CD8+ sequences were merged in silico. A clone counted as expanded when the clone's frequency after treatment rose at least 2-fold relative to C1D1, and clones undetected at baseline were given a pseudocount of 0.5. Clones with 0 or 1 copy at C1D1 were defined as singleton clones, while clones with 2 or more copies were defined as non-singleton clones. Clones expanded in unsorted samples were assigned a CD4+, CD8+ or unknown annotation through matching of protein sequences in sorted samples from the same patient. Wilcoxon tests were applied to paired samples to test diversity changes from C1D1 to C4D1. This is the immuneACCESS table as TCRdb keeps it, with only in-frame sequences that have V and J called. A part of the clones is gone; compared with another copy, unresolved V genes explain less than half, and the rest is unexplained. V and J calls and clone size follow that table, whereas D and trimming were derived from the DNA. The sample records 10,000 to 14,000 clones, around 80% of which are singletons. About 5% of the sample is held by the ten biggest clonotypes.

The sample's time point, from its label and the paper: cycle 2 day 1 (C2D1) of nivolumab. All trial patients had relapsed after autologous stem cell transplantation, with cohorts A, B and C differing in prior brentuximab vedotin exposure. The trial cohort included 55 to 60 patients with relapsed/refractory classical Hodgkin lymphoma, and each patient had a best overall response of complete response, partial response or progressive disease. In the multi-cohort phase II CheckMate 205 trial, trial patients received single-agent nivolumab. An independent review committee assessed best overall response by applying the 2007 International Working Group response criteria. Trial PBMCs were collected just before the start of nivolumab (C1D1) and during therapy at cycle 2 day 1 and cycle 4 day 1. Peripheral blood was collected in 8 mL Vacutainer Cell Preparation Tubes, from which PBMCs were isolated by centrifugation and then cryopreserved.

This receptor was taken from a human donor with classical Hodgkin lymphoma. The sample was peripheral blood mononuclear cells (PBMCs), taken before the second cycle of nivolumab. Recombination linked TRBV6-6 to TRBJ1-5; a tentative D match to TRBD1 spans 5 bases. CDR3 reads: CASSPRPRGGNQPQHF. The sequenced DNA is TGTGCCAGCAGTCCGCGCCCAAGGGGTGGCAATCAGCCCCAGCATTTT.